This TCR beta chain was documented in a study of cytomegalovirus exposure and HLA in healthy donors. PCR primers comprised 60 Vbeta and 13 Jbeta primers. The assay was immunoSEQ multiplex PCR, and TCRdb's table has in-frame clones only and misses some. The sample yields around 150,000 clones, 79% seen once. On this clone itself: What it binds is unknown.

Germline V gives CDR1 MNHNY, CDR2 SVGAGI (reference sequence). The ends were cut back, 7 bases at V and 2 bases at J, with 16 bases in the middle. The CDR3 covers 15 residues. Study-wide results and limits: Most TCR sequences were seen very rarely across donors, but some public TCRs occurred in many. Near-uniform donor sequencing depth was presumed by presence/absence analyses. The productive fraction for most TCR beta V segments was about 87% or about 30% in an earlier analysis.

The source is a man aged 35-49 years in good health and CMV-seropositive. The gene calls are TRBV6-6 and TRBJ2-3, with a tentative D call TRBD2 (6 bases). Sequences were obtained from PBMCs. The CDR3 is CASTEGRELTDTQYF. CDR3 in DNA: TGTGCCAGCACTGAGGGGCGGGAACTCACAGATACGCAGTATTTT.